The 25 T cell receptor gamma chains listed next were all sequenced from one sample in a study of gamma-delta chains in newborns, infants, children. TCRdb processed the reads again with the CATT caller. The sample includes roughly 1,200 gamma-chain clones, roughly 2.1% of them seen just once. Sequencing was performed on blood. The receptors originated from a child who was a newborn, infant or young child, either healthy, febrile or measles-vaccinated (not recorded which).

This clone was seen only a few times. It is likely a read error: a sequence one base away is far more abundant. This CDR3 is also generated by other DNA sequences in the sample. The chain employs TRGV9 and TRGJP. Germline loops: CDR1 GITISATS, CDR2 ISYDGTV (reference sequence). CDR3 length: 16 residues. The CDR3 loop is CALWEVQELGKKIKVF. The DNA for the CDR3 is TGTGCTTTGTGGGAGGTGCAAGAGTTGGGCAAAAAAATCAAGGTATTT.

Details on this clone: A much bigger clone sits one base away, suggesting this may be a read error. The chain links TRGV9 to TRGJP. Germline CDR1 reads GITISATS; CDR2 reads ISYDGTV (reference sequence). The CDR3 has 16 residues. Trimming removed 2 bases from V and 6 bases from J; junction bases left unmatched: 4. This chain's CDR3 is CALWEEGELGKKIKVF. CDR3 nucleotides: TGTGCCTTGTGGGAGGAGGGAGAGTTGGGCAAAAAAATCAAGGTATTT.

This clone appeared a few times. The gene calls are TRGV9 and TRGJ1 or TRGJ2. The CDR3 is made up of 14 amino acids. V was pared by 2 bases and J by 2 bases, with 6 bases of the junction left unmatched. Germline-derived CDR1 and CDR2 are GITISATS and ISYDGTV (reference sequence). Written as DNA, the CDR3 is TGTGCCTTGTGGGAGGCGATCCATTATTATAAGAAACTCTTT. Translation: CALWEAIHYYKKLF.

This clone was seen a few times. The chain couples TRGV9 to TRGJP. CDR1 is GITISATS and CDR2 is ISYDGTV in the germline V gene (reference sequence). V gave up 3 bases and J gave up 9 bases; unmatched junction bases: 11. CDR3 size: 17 residues. The chain's CDR3 is CALWETNSSLGKKIKVF. CDR3 DNA sequence: TGTGCCTTGTGGGAGACCAATAGTTCGTTGGGCAAAAAAATCAAGGTATTT.

This clone was seen a handful of times. Given a far larger clone just one base away, this is likely a sequencing read error. Additional DNA sequences in this sample encode the identical CDR3. The J gene is TRGJP, the V gene TRGV9. The CDR3 has 16 amino acids. Looked up from germline, CDR1 is GITISATS and CDR2 is ISYDGTV (reference sequence). Written as DNA, the CDR3 is TGTGCCCTGTGGGAGGTGCAAGAGTTGGGCAAAAAAATCAAGGTATTT. It specifies CALWEVQELGKKIKVF.

Note on this clone: This sequence may be a read error, since a much larger clone differs from it by one base. This rearrangement joins TRGV9 to TRGJP. This CDR3 comprises 17 residues. CDR1 GITISATS and CDR2 ISYDGTV come from the germline V gene (reference sequence). CDR3 nucleotides: TGTGCCTTGTGGGAGGTGCGGGGAGAGTTGGGCAAAAAAATCAGGGTATTT. Amino acid sequence: CALWEVRGELGKKIRVF.

This clone was counted only a few times. The J gene is TRGJP2, the V gene TRGV3. The CDR3 covers 16 residues. Germline V gene lookup returns CDR1 VTNTFY and CDR2 YDVSTARD (reference sequence). Trimming removed 1 base from V and 2 bases from J; junction bases left unmatched: 7. CDR3 in amino acids: CATWDSPQSSDWIKTF. CDR3 coding DNA: TGTGCCACCTGGGACAGTCCCCAGAGTAGTGATTGGATCAAGACGTTT.

This clone was counted a few times. The junction departs from the called germline gene at one end, perhaps through a read error. The rearrangement links TRGV9 to TRGJP. Germline CDR1 is GITISATS and CDR2 is ISYDGTV (reference sequence). There are 16 residues in the CDR3. CDR3 sequence reads: CASWESQELGKKIKVF. The CDR3, as DNA: TGTGCCTCGTGGGAGTCTCAAGAGTTGGGCAAAAAAATCAAGGTATTT.

By proportion, this clone is large (0.1 to 1%). This chain connects TRGV2 to TRGJ1 or TRGJ2. The CDR3 length is 12 residues. With 1 base clipped from V and 11 bases from J, the junction kept 8 bases outside the gene matches. Germline CDR1 and CDR2: EGSNGY and YDSYNSKV. The CDR3 here is CATWDGLWEKLF. The CDR3 region has the DNA TGTGCCACCTGGGACGGCCTTTGGGAGAAACTCTTT.

In the case of this clone: The TCRdb record carries a much larger clone's protein, which differs from this DNA's translation at residue 12; a read error is the likely cause, and the protein listed here is the DNA translation. The chain links TRGV9 to TRGJP. The germline V gene has CDR1 GITISATS and CDR2 ISYDGTV (reference sequence). The CDR3 extends over 15 amino acids. In nucleotides, the CDR3 is TGTGCCTTGTGGGAGGTGGAGTTGGGCAAAAAACTCAAGGTATTT. Its protein product is CALWEVELGKKLKVF.

This clone is medium-sized (0.01 to 0.1%). The chain combines TRGV9 with TRGJP. This CDR3 has 15 amino acids. Germline trimming cut 5 bases from V and 6 bases from J; bases unmatched to any gene: 4. Germline lookup yields CDR1 GITISATS and CDR2 ISYDGTV (reference sequence). The CDR3 DNA sequence: TGTGCCTTGTGGGCGATAGAGTTGGGCAAAAAAATCAAGGTATTT. Amino acids: CALWAIELGKKIKVF.

This clone qualifies as large. The same CDR3 can be traced to other DNA sequences in this sample. This chain's CDR3 is CALWEVSELGKKIKVF. CDR3 coding DNA: TGTGCCTTGTGGGAGGTGTCCGAGTTGGGCAAAAAAATCAAGGTATTT. The rearrangement uses TRGV9 and TRGJP. Germline loops: CDR1 GITISATS, CDR2 ISYDGTV (reference sequence). Germline trimming cut 0 bases from V and 7 bases from J; bases unmatched to any gene: 3. The CDR3 loop spans 16 amino acids.

Within the sample, this clone is medium-sized. Possible read error: a much larger clone is one base away. The sample holds other DNA sequences that translate to the same CDR3. The rearrangement uses TRGV9 and TRGJP. The CDR3 spans 15 residues. Trimming removed 2 bases from V and 7 bases from J; junction bases left unmatched: 2. Germline values: CDR1 GITISATS, CDR2 ISYDGTV (reference sequence). The CDR3 DNA sequence: TGTGCCTTGTGGGAGGAGGAGTTGGGCAAAAAAATCAAGGTATTT. The encoded protein is CALWEEELGKKIKVF.

This clone was picked up a small number of times. TCRdb has a much larger clone's protein, which differs at residue 12 from the translation of this DNA, likely because of a read error; what is shown is the protein translated from the DNA. This chain uses TRGV9 with TRGJP. This CDR3 is built from 15 residues. The V gene's germline CDR1 is GITISATS and CDR2 ISYDGTV (reference sequence). The CDR3 DNA is TGTGCCTTGTGGGACGAAGAGTTGGGCAAAAAAGTCAAGGTATTT. It is translated as CALWDEELGKKVKVF.

In its sample, this clone was seen a few times. The TCRdb protein, from a much larger clone, departs from this DNA's translation at residue 4, likely by read error; the protein shown derives from the DNA. The V and J genes are TRGV9 and TRGJ1 or TRGJ2. V lost 9 bases and J lost 9; bases outside the gene matches: 11. Germline-derived CDR1 and CDR2 are GITISATS and ISYDGTV (reference sequence). The CDR3 runs 11 residues. In DNA form, the CDR3 reads TGTGCCTTGAAGCCGGGAATTAAGAAACTCTTT. It specifies CALKPGIKKLF.

This clone is deemed medium-sized. The V and J genes are TRGV5 and TRGJ1 or TRGJ2. The trim removed 1 base at V and 4 bases at J, leaving 4 bases unmatched. Germline V lookup: CDR1 VINAFY, CDR2 YDVSNSKD. The CDR3 loop spans 13 amino acids. The CDR3 region is CATWDSPYYKKLF. The DNA of the CDR3 is TGTGCCACCTGGGACAGCCCCTATTATAAGAAACTCTTT.

V and J are TRGV8 and TRGJ1 or TRGJ2. This CDR3 has 10 amino acids. Germline CDR1 reads VENAVY; CDR2 reads YDSYNSRV. With 10 bases clipped from V and 9 bases from J, the junction kept 9 bases outside the gene matches. The DNA for the CDR3 is TGTGCCACGCGGACCCGTAAGAAACTCTTT. Residues: CATRTRKKLF.

This clone was seen a handful of times. This likely reflects a read error, since a far larger clone is one base away. The chain joins TRGV2 to TRGJ1 or TRGJ2. This CDR3 contains 14 residues. In germline, CDR1 is EGSNGY, CDR2 YDSYNSKV. For the CDR3, the DNA is TGTGCCACCAGGGATGGGCCCGGATATTATAAGAAACTCTTT. As protein: CATRDGPGYYKKLF.

In the case of this clone: TCRdb's listed protein matches a much larger clone and diverges from this DNA's translation at residue 6, likely through a read error; the protein shown comes from the DNA. Within the sample, other DNA sequences also encode this same CDR3. The V gene is TRGV9, the J gene TRGJP. CDR1 and CDR2 (germline): GITISATS, ISYDGTV (reference sequence). CDR3 length: 16 residues. V lost 3 bases and J lost 4; bases outside the gene matches: 3. The CDR3: CALWEKQELGKKIKVF. The CDR3 DNA sequence: TGTGCCTTGTGGGAGAAACAAGAGTTGGGCAAAAAAATCAAGGTATTT.

Comment on this clone: This clone may be a read error of a much larger clone one base away. The same CDR3 can be traced to other DNA sequences in this sample. The rearrangement links TRGV9 to TRGJP. The CDR3 loop spans 17 amino acids. CDR1 and CDR2 (germline): GITISATS, ISYDGTV (reference sequence). The CDR3 loop is CALWEVQQELGKKIKVF. The DNA for the CDR3 is TGTGCCTTGTGGGAGGTGCAGCAAGAGTTGGGCAAAAAAATAAAGGTATTT.

The chain combines TRGV4 with TRGJ1 or TRGJ2. Germline trimming cut 0 bases from V and 7 bases from J; bases unmatched to any gene: 6. CDR1 EGSTGY and CDR2 YDSYTSSV come from the germline V gene. The CDR3 loop spans 13 amino acids. The CDR3 DNA follows: TGTGCCACCTGGGATGGGCCCCGGTATAAGAAACTCTTT. It yields the protein CATWDGPRYKKLF.

This clone was counted between two and nine times. This chain connects TRGV4 to TRGJ1 or TRGJ2. V shed 0 bases, J shed 5 bases, and the junction held 7 bases outside the gene matches. The germline V gene encodes CDR1 EGSTGY and CDR2 YDSYTSSV. CDR3 length: 14 residues. This CDR3 reads CATWDGPPNYKKLF. Here the CDR3 DNA reads TGTGCCACCTGGGATGGGCCCCCCAATTATAAGAAACTCTTT.

This clone was detected a few times. Other nucleotide sequences in the sample specify the same CDR3. CDR3 protein: CALWEGGEELGKKIKVF. The CDR3 DNA reads TGTGCCTTGTGGGAGGGAGGTGAAGAGTTGGGCAAAAAAATCAAGGTATTT. V is TRGV9 and J is TRGJP. The germline V gene encodes CDR1 GITISATS and CDR2 ISYDGTV (reference sequence). The CDR3 has 17 residues. Trimming at V came to 2 bases and at J to 5 bases, leaving 6 bases not matched to a gene.

Only a few counts were recorded for this clone. TCRdb has a much larger clone's protein, which differs at residue 7 from the translation of this DNA, likely because of a read error; what is shown is the protein translated from the DNA. The V gene is TRGV9, the J gene TRGJP. Germline V gene lookup returns CDR1 GITISATS and CDR2 ISYDGTV (reference sequence). J lost 5 bases, V lost 3 bases, and 4 bases had no gene match. The CDR3 totals 16 residues. CDR3 sequence (DNA): TGTGCCTTGTGGGAGTACAAAGAGTTGGGCAAAAAAATCAAGGTATTT. Translating gives CALWEYKELGKKIKVF.

This clone is medium-sized by share. The chain links TRGV4 to TRGJP1. The CDR3 extends over 14 amino acids. Germline V gene sequence: CDR1 EGSTGY, CDR2 YDSYTSSV. V was pared by 4 bases and J by 0 bases, with 2 bases of the junction left unmatched. The CDR3 spells CATWEYTTGWFKIF. CDR3 coding DNA: TGTGCCACCTGGGAGTATACCACTGGTTGGTTCAAGATATTT.